Listed below are T cell receptor beta chains from one sample, sequenced in a study of cytomegalovirus exposure and HLA in healthy donors. Profiled with immunoSEQ multiplex PCR; TCRdb holds only in-frame clones, not every one. The top ten hold roughly 2.1% of the sample, which has about 190,000 clones, about 86% seen once. The sequencing input was PBMCs. The receptors shown here come from a young woman in good health and CMV-seropositive. Each CDR3 is given with its conserved first and last residue. Fields, in order: clone size, J gene, D gene, V gene, CDR3 protein, CDR3 DNA. D genes are given only for firm matches. Clone sizes are given selectively: once, few, many, or a class where the clone is expanded.

abundance: NA
j_gene: TRBJ1-4
d_gene: TRBD1
v_gene: TRBV18
CDR3aa: CASSTRQGNEKLFF
CDR3nt: TGTGCCAGCTCAACTCGACAGGGTAATGAAAAACTGTTTTTT

abundance: NA
j_gene: TRBJ2-2
d_gene: NA
v_gene: TRBV2
CDR3aa: CASRFIQTNTGELFF
CDR3nt: TGTGCCAGCAGATTCATACAAACGAACACCGGGGAGCTGTTTTTT

abundance: once
j_gene: TRBJ1-5
d_gene: TRBD1
v_gene: TRBV27
CDR3aa: CASSFGQGGQPQHF
CDR3nt: TGTGCCAGCAGTTTCGGACAGGGAGGGCAGCCCCAGCATTTT

abundance: NA
j_gene: TRBJ2-5
d_gene: NA
v_gene: TRBV29-1
CDR3aa: CSVLRSPQETQYF
CDR3nt: TGCAGCGTTCTGCGATCACCCCAAGAGACCCAGTACTTC

abundance: NA
j_gene: TRBJ2-2
d_gene: TRBD1
v_gene: TRBV5-1
CDR3aa: CASSLLTGGATGELFF
CDR3nt: TGCGCCAGCAGCCTCTTGACAGGGGGCGCGACCGGGGAGCTGTTTTTT

abundance: NA
j_gene: TRBJ1-1
d_gene: NA
v_gene: TRBV19
CDR3aa: CATQGGWAEAFF
CDR3nt: TGTGCCACCCAGGGAGGGTGGGCTGAAGCTTTCTTT

abundance: NA
j_gene: TRBJ2-1
d_gene: TRBD2
v_gene: TRBV5-1
CDR3aa: CASSSRLAGGLTDEQFF
CDR3nt: TGCGCCAGCAGCTCCAGACTAGCGGGGGGGCTGACAGATGAGCAGTTCTTC

abundance: few
j_gene: TRBJ2-3
d_gene: TRBD1
v_gene: TRBV6-1
CDR3aa: CASTLLDRSLDTQYF
CDR3nt: TGTGCCAGCACCCTCCTGGACAGGAGCCTGGATACGCAGTATTTT

abundance: NA
j_gene: TRBJ2-7
d_gene: TRBD2
v_gene: TRBV9
CDR3aa: CASSVESSGGNYEQYF
CDR3nt: TGTGCCAGCAGCGTAGAGTCCAGCGGGGGAAACTACGAGCAGTACTTC

abundance: few
j_gene: TRBJ2-2
d_gene: NA
v_gene: TRBV5-4
CDR3aa: CASSHTGRGITGELFF
CDR3nt: TGTGCCAGCAGCCATACAGGCAGGGGAATCACCGGGGAGCTGTTTTTT

abundance: NA
j_gene: TRBJ2-3
d_gene: NA
v_gene: TRBV6-4
CDR3aa: CASSGGKDPDTQYF
CDR3nt: TGTGCCAGCAGTGGCGGGAAAGACCCAGATACGCAGTATTTT

abundance: NA
j_gene: TRBJ1-1
d_gene: NA
v_gene: TRBV6-1
CDR3aa: CASSDLRGTEAFF
CDR3nt: TGTGCCAGCAGTGATCTAAGGGGGACTGAAGCTTTCTTT

abundance: NA
j_gene: TRBJ2-2
d_gene: TRBD1
v_gene: TRBV6-4
CDR3aa: CASSDEGAGVGELFF
CDR3nt: TGTGCCAGCAGTGACGAGGGGGCCGGTGTCGGGGAGCTGTTTTTT

abundance: few
j_gene: TRBJ2-2
d_gene: NA
v_gene: TRBV5-1
CDR3aa: CASSLTGSTGELFF
CDR3nt: TGCGCCAGCAGCTTGACAGGGAGCACCGGGGAGCTGTTTTTT

abundance: few
j_gene: TRBJ2-3
d_gene: NA
v_gene: TRBV5-6
CDR3aa: CASSPGFGSTDTQYF
CDR3nt: TGTGCCAGCAGCCCGGGGTTCGGGAGCACAGATACGCAGTATTTT

abundance: NA
j_gene: TRBJ2-6
d_gene: NA
v_gene: TRBV6-5
CDR3aa: CASGQGRRGANVLTF
CDR3nt: TGTGCCAGCGGTCAGGGGCGACGGGGGGCCAACGTCCTGACTTTC

abundance: NA
j_gene: TRBJ2-5
d_gene: TRBD2
v_gene: TRBV7-9
CDR3aa: CASSPRLAGGQETQYF
CDR3nt: TGTGCCAGCAGCCCGCGGCTAGCGGGGGGCCAAGAGACCCAGTACTTC

abundance: NA
j_gene: TRBJ1-4
d_gene: TRBD1
v_gene: TRBV15
CDR3aa: CATSSAGQGTEKLFF
CDR3nt: TGTGCCACCAGCAGCGCGGGACAGGGGACTGAAAAACTGTTTTTT

abundance: NA
j_gene: TRBJ1-1
d_gene: TRBD1
v_gene: TRBV5-1
CDR3aa: CASSLGTGVNTEAFF
CDR3nt: TGCGCCAGCAGCTTAGGGACAGGGGTGAACACTGAAGCTTTCTTT

abundance: once
j_gene: TRBJ2-2
d_gene: TRBD1
v_gene: TRBV18
CDR3aa: CASSEGQVGGELFF
CDR3nt: TGTGCCAGCTCAGAAGGACAGGTTGGCGGGGAGCTGTTTTTT

abundance: NA
j_gene: TRBJ2-4
d_gene: TRBD2
v_gene: TRBV30
CDR3aa: CAGWGGGASTKNIQYF
CDR3nt: TGTGCCGGGTGGGGCGGGGGGGCCTCCACCAAAAACATTCAGTACTTC

abundance: NA
j_gene: TRBJ2-7
d_gene: TRBD2
v_gene: TRBV28
CDR3aa: CASRRTSGEEQYF
CDR3nt: TGTGCCAGCAGGAGGACTAGCGGGGAGGAGCAGTACTTC

abundance: NA
j_gene: TRBJ1-6
d_gene: NA
v_gene: TRBV19
CDR3aa: CASSVGGLYLDSPLHF
CDR3nt: TGTGCCAGTAGTGTGGGAGGACTGTATCTCGATTCACCCCTCCACTTT

abundance: once
j_gene: TRBJ1-1
d_gene: NA
v_gene: TRBV5-1
CDR3aa: CASRRDSERNTEAFF
CDR3nt: TGCGCCAGCAGAAGGGACTCGGAGAGGAACACTGAAGCTTTCTTT